Described below is a single T cell receptor (beta chain) sequence and its context. Its binding antigen is unknown. No base-level quality is on record; no much larger clone is a single base apart. This sample was included in a study of blood T cell repertoires in COVID-19 (dated by TCRdb to the early 2020s). Looking at the study overall: Samples covering the acute and convalescent phases of COVID-19 were provided by collaborators in the United States, Italy and Spain. The material from the prospective study consisted of cDNA or gDNA derived from T cells, B-cell-depleted T cells, or PBMCs. Subjects who had been exposed to COVID-19, were actively infected with it, or had recovered from it provided the deeply sampled blood TCRbeta repertoires that made up the dataset. The repertoires were released in a freely available public database meant as a resource for research on the immune response to SARS-CoV-2. Samples were obtained from the ongoing ImmuneRACE study (first 160 participants) and from over a thousand subjects provided by 6 global collaborators. Nearly every sample came with metadata listing a de-identified subject ID, COVID-19 status, age in years and sex. Where HLA class I and class II types were available, the types were taken from metadata supplied by the sample provider, not from assay-based typing.

TCRbeta CDR3 regions were amplified from genomic DNA by means of the immunoSEQ Assay, a bias-controlled multiplex PCR. The study's processing was this. Within the assay, amplification of reference gene primers was used to estimate how many nucleated cells each sample contained. To quantify the absolute abundance of each unique TCRbeta CDR3 rearrangement, sequence reads were collapsed and filtered. For each sample, productive Simpson clonality was calculated as the square root of Simpson's diversity index over productive rearrangements. The source is immuneACCESS, and TCRdb retained only in-frame sequences with V and J called. Part of the clones is not carried over; for the studies checked, unresolved V genes explain less than half of this, and the remainder is unexplained. V and J calls and clone size are as listed in that table; D and trimming were resolved from the DNA. The sample table shows roughly 200,000 clones, and approximately 81% are seen once. The ten biggest clones cover about 19% of the sample.

The V and J ends are trimmed by 0 bases and 4 bases, leaving 12 bases between them. The CDR3 runs 14 residues from the cysteine to the phenylalanine. Only the CDR3 part of the read is kept: 42 bases, read in frame from the first base. The germline V gene encodes CDR1 GTSNPN and CDR2 SVGIG (reference sequence). The investigation overall reported the following: How much clinical and demographic metadata was included differed by source and by participant, and the metadata was provided uncurated.

Enrolling through a virtual design, the prospective study's participants ranged in age from roughly 18 to 89 years and lived across 24 United States geographic areas. In the prospective study, participants were assigned to cohorts based on the clinical history participants reported in a screening survey and a study questionnaire. Recovered participants in ImmuneRACE Cohort 3 were defined as having two consecutive negative NP/OP PCR tests, clearance from a healthcare professional, or resolution of symptoms. In the prospective study, mobile phlebotomists collected whole blood, serum and a nasopharyngeal or oropharyngeal swab from each participant. Additional blood draws and questionnaires over an approximately two-month period could optionally be provided by prospective study participants. Blood samples from the prospective study were shipped frozen or at room temperature prior to DNA extraction.

The receptor was derived from a man between 35 and 55 years old who had recovered from COVID-19. The sample was PBMCs or T cells enriched from blood (not recorded which). The V gene is TRBV30 and the J gene is TRBJ2-5; possibly the D gene is TRBD2, per 6 matching bases. The bases are TGTGCCTGGAGTGTCGTCGGGGGACGAGAGACCCAGTACTTC. Translation gives CAWSVVGGRETQYF.